Listed below are T cell receptor beta chains from one sample, sequenced in a study of blood T cell repertoires in COVID-19. Sequenced by immunoSEQ multiplex PCR; TCRdb stores in-frame clones only, minus some. The sample has 150,000 to 200,000 clones; about three quarters are singletons. The material sequenced was peripheral blood. The origin of the receptors is a man between 65 and 80 years old with acute or convalescent COVID-19. Each CDR3 is given with its conserved first and last residue. The D gene is left open where the match is weak. Expanded clones get a size class; other rows say once, few or many, or leave the size out.

CDR3 DNA	CDR3 protein	V gene	J gene	D gene	clone size
TGCGCCAGCAGCTTGGTCGGCCGGGTCACAGATACGCAGTATTTT	CASSLVGRVTDTQYF	TRBV5-1	TRBJ2-3	-	many
TGTGCCAGCAGCTTGAAATGGGCCATCGAAGAGACCCAGTACTTC	CASSLKWAIEETQYF	TRBV7-7	TRBJ2-5	-	-
TGTGCCAGCAGAGCCTCGGGGGGTGAGGGAGCTTTCTTT	CASRASGGEGAFF	TRBV25-1	TRBJ1-1	-	-
TGTGCCACCAGTTACTCAGGGGGCCGGAACACTGAAGCTTTCTTT	CATSYSGGRNTEAFF	TRBV24-1	TRBJ1-1	TRBD1	-
TGTGCCAGCAGCTTGGCGCAGGGATATGGCTACACCTTC	CASSLAQGYGYTF	TRBV5-4	TRBJ1-2	-	-
TGTGCCAGCAGTTCCGGACAGGCTAACTATGGCTACACCTTC	CASSSGQANYGYTF	TRBV28	TRBJ1-2	TRBD1	-
TGTGCCAGCAGTTACGTTGCGGGGACGACCTCCTACAATGAGCAGTTCTTC	CASSYVAGTTSYNEQFF	TRBV6-2/TRBV6-3	TRBJ2-1	-	few
TGTGCCAGCAGCCAAACAAAGATAGGAGCATGGGAGCAGTTCTTC	CASSQTKIGAWEQFF	TRBV3-1/TRBV3-2	TRBJ2-1	-	few
TGCGCCAGCAGCTTGGAGGGACTATTCACTGAAGCTTTCTTT	CASSLEGLFTEAFF	TRBV5-1	TRBJ1-1	-	-
TGTGCCAGCAGCCAAGACCGCCAGGCTGGGGAAAAACTGTTTTTT	CASSQDRQAGEKLFF	TRBV14	TRBJ1-4	-	-
TGTGCCAGCAGTTTATATCTAGGTGATGAGCAGTTCTTC	CASSLYLGDEQFF	TRBV6-1	TRBJ2-1	-	-
TGTGCCAGCAGCTCGATGGGGGGGCCGCCCAATGAGCAGTTCTTC	CASSSMGGPPNEQFF	TRBV5-4	TRBJ2-1	-	-
TGTGCCATCAGTCCCCGGGAAAATCAGCCCCAGCATTTT	CAISPRENQPQHF	TRBV10-3	TRBJ1-5	-	-
TGTGCCAGCAGCCCTGAGGCGGGACTCTTGAACACTGAAGCTTTCTTT	CASSPEAGLLNTEAFF	TRBV7-9	TRBJ1-1	-	few